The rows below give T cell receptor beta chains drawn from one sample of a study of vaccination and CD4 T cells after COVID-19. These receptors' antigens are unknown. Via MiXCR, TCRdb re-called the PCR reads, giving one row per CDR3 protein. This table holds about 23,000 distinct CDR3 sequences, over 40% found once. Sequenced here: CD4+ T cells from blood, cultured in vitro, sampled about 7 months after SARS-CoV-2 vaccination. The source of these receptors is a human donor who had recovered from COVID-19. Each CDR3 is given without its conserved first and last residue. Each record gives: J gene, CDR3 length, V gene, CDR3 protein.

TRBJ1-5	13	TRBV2	ASRSQTGRNQPQH
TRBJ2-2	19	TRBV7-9	ASSSTLRGQAFYSNTGELF
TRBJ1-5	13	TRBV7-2	ASSLGSGPLQPQH
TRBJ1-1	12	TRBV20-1	SAWGQGRDTEAF
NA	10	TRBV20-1	SSSGKRDTQH
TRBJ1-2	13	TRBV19	ASSIGWEANYGYT
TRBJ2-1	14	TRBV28	ASSLPLSGSWNEQF
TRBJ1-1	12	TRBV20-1	SARNRAGGTEAF
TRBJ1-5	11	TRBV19	ASSIGPNQPQH
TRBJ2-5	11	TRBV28	ASSSQGLETQY
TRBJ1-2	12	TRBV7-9	ASSLDRLSYGYT
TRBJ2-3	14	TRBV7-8	ASSRSSPRGTDTQY
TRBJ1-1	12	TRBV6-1	ASSQQGVNTEAF
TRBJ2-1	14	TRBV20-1	SARDPGTLRLYEQF
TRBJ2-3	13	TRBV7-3	ASSSTSRESDTQY
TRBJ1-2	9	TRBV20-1	SAPWGNGYT
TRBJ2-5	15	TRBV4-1	ASSHSRTRRYQETQY
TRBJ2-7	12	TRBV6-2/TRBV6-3	ASRPLAGGYEQY
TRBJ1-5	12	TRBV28	ATSQGALNQPQH
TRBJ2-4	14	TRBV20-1	SARDPLAGRANIQY
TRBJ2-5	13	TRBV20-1	SAPSGRAARETQY
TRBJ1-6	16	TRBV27	ASSLSVRTGVPNSPLH
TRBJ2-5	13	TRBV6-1	ASSELSGGKETQY
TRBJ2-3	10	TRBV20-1	SGGEGTDTQY
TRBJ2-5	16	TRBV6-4	ASIGEGHTTRNQETQY
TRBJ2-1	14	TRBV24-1	ATSAWTSGTYNEQF
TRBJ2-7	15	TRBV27	ASSLRGSGTGSHEQY
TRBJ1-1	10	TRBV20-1	SAKVGDTEAF
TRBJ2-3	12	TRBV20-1	SAPREGFTDTQY
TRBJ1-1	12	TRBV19	ASSTGQGRTEAF
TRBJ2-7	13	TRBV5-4	ASSLASGSLYEQY
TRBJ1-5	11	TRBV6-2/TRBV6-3	ASSFQGNQPQH
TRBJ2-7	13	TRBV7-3	ASSLYGVVGYEQY
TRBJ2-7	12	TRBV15	ATSRETFSYEQY